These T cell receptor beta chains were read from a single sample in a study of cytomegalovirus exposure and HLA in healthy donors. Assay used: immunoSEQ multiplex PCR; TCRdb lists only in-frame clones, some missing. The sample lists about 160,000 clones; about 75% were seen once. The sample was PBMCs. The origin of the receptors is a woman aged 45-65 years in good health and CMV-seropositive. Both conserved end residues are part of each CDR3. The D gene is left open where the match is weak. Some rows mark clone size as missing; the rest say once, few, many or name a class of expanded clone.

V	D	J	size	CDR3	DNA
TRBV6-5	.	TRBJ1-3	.	CASSYSQAYSGNTIYF	TGTGCCAGCAGTTACTCACAGGCCTACTCTGGAAACACCATATATTTT
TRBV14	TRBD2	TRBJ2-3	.	CASSQETTSFDSTDTQYF	TGTGCCAGCAGCCAAGAGACGACTAGCTTCGACAGCACAGATACGCAGTATTTT
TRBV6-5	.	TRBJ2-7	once	CASSPALRGRGEQYF	TGTGCCAGCAGTCCAGCACTTCGAGGGCGGGGCGAGCAGTACTTC
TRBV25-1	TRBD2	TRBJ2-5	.	CASSLQAGGQETQYF	TGTGCCAGCAGTTTGCAAGCGGGGGGACAAGAGACCCAGTACTTC
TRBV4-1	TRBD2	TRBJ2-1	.	CASSQGLAVTQAQFF	TGCGCCAGCAGCCAAGGCCTAGCGGTAACGCAAGCTCAGTTCTTC
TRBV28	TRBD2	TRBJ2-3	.	CASSSLAGTSTDTQYF	TGTGCCAGCAGTTCACTAGCGGGAACCAGCACAGATACGCAGTATTTT
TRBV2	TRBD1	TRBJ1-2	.	CASSAQGANYGYTF	TGTGCCAGCAGCGCTCAGGGGGCCAACTATGGCTACACCTTC
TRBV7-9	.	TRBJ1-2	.	CASSLGVGAGNYGYTF	TGTGCCAGCAGCTTAGGGGTGGGGGCAGGCAACTATGGCTACACCTTC
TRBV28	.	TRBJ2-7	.	CASVAGVYEQYF	TGTGCCAGCGTCGCAGGGGTCTACGAGCAGTACTTC
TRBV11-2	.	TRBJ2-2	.	CASSLVRGIGELFF	TGTGCCAGCAGCTTAGTAAGGGGGATCGGGGAGCTGTTTTTT
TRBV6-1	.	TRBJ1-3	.	CASTPGVVGNTIYF	TGTGCCAGCACCCCCGGAGTGGTCGGAAACACCATATATTTT
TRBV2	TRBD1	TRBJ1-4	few	CASRGGIIEKLFF	TGTGCCAGCAGAGGGGGCATTATTGAAAAACTGTTTTTT
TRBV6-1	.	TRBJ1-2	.	CASSEDPTAYYGYTF	TGTGCCAGCAGTGAAGATCCAACAGCTTACTATGGCTACACCTTC
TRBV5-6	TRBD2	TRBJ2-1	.	CASTISTSGRAAGYNEQFF	TGTGCCAGCACTATTTCAACTAGCGGGAGGGCCGCGGGATACAATGAGCAGTTCTTC
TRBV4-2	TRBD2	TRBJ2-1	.	CASSQDPSRTSGRGGMEQFF	TGTGCCAGCAGCCAAGATCCTTCCCGGACTAGCGGGAGAGGAGGGATGGAGCAGTTCTTC
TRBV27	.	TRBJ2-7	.	CASSLSGDSFYEQYF	TGTGCCAGCAGTTTATCCGGAGACTCCTTCTACGAGCAGTACTTC
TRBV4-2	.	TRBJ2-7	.	CASSQGMTEQYF	TGTGCCAGCAGCCAAGGTATGACAGAGCAGTACTTC
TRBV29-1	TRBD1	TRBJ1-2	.	CSVGTGGGGYTF	TGCAGCGTCGGTACAGGGGGCGGCGGCTACACCTTC
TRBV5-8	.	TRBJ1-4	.	CASSFLGAATNEKLFF	TGTGCCAGCAGCTTTTTAGGGGCTGCAACTAATGAAAAACTGTTTTTT
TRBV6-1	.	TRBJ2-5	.	CASRGGAETQYF	TGTGCCAGCAGGGGCGGGGCAGAGACCCAGTACTTC